In its sample, the clone carrying this TCR beta chain was seen many times. TCRdb re-analysed the RT-PCR reads in MiXCR, keeping a single row per CDR3 protein. Of fewer than 800,000 distinct CDR3 sequences listed, approximately 14% were seen once; the top ten hold roughly 4%. This CDR3 has 14 amino acids. In germline, CDR1 is MNHEY, CDR2 SVGEGT. The V end lost 2 bases, the J end lost 1 base, and 8 bases lay between the germline ends. V gene TRBV6-2 or TRBV6-3 combines with J gene TRBJ1-1, with D maybe TRBD1 (6 bases). The sample was memory CD4+ T cells from blood. The receptor's source is a female donor in good health, serving as a healthy control. CDR3 nucleotide sequence: TGTGCCAGCAGTTACCAGGGGCGGAACACTGAAGCTTTCTTT. Protein: CASSYQGRNTEAFF.